The 11 T cell receptor beta chains given below trace back to one sample, sequenced in a study of control samples from healthy donors and cancer patients. Using immunoSEQ multiplex PCR, the repertoire was profiled, and TCRdb retains in-frame clones only, with some absent. Of 100,000 to 150,000 clones listed, about 90% are singletons. The sample taken for sequencing was blood. The origin of the receptors is a woman between 50 and 59 years old in good health.

The chain links TRBV6-1 to TRBJ1-1; possible D gene TRBD1, 5 bases. This CDR3 contains 14 residues. CDR1 MNHNS and CDR2 SASEGT come from the germline V gene. V lost 3 bases and J 1 base, leaving 9 bases between the germline ends. The CDR3 DNA reads TGTGCCAGCAGTGATGGTGGGGGGAACACTGAAGCTTTCTTT. It codes for CASSDGGGNTEAFF.

J is TRBJ2-3 and V is TRBV6-1; 14 nucleotides align to TRBD2. The CDR3 is 16 residues long. Trimming removed 3 bases from V and 4 bases from J; junction bases left unmatched: 3. Germline values: CDR1 MNHNS, CDR2 SASEGT. The CDR3 DNA follows: TGTGCCAGCAGTGAGACTAGCGGGAGGGCCGCAGATACGCAGTATTTT. Protein: CASSETSGRAADTQYF.

This clone was observed a few times. The V and J genes are TRBV2 and TRBJ1-2; D is unclear. Per the germline V gene, CDR1 is SNHLY and CDR2 is FYNNEI. V was clipped by 3 bases and J by 2 bases, with 10 bases between them. The CDR3 is 14 residues long. CDR3 loop: CASSEAGVNYGYTF. Written as DNA, the CDR3 is TGTGCCAGCAGTGAGGCAGGTGTGAACTATGGCTACACCTTC.

The rearrangement links TRBV28 to TRBJ2-7; D might be TRBD2 (7 bases). The CDR3 covers 16 residues. Germline CDR1 MDHEN, CDR2 SYDVKM. Trimming shortened V by 6 bases and J by 4 bases, and 22 bases separated the two germline ends. The CDR3 bases are TGTGCCAGCAGCCCCGACGGGGGGCGAGCAAGATACGAGCAGTACTTC. Protein product: CASSPDGGRARYEQYF.

The chain couples TRBV2 to TRBJ2-4; D may be TRBD1 or TRBD2 (6 bases each). The CDR3 is 17 residues long. CDR1 is SNHLY and CDR2 is FYNNEI in the germline V gene. Trimming took 1 base from V and 9 from J, leaving 22 bases between them. CDR3 loop: CASSEVPRQAGGGIQYF. The DNA for the CDR3 is TGTGCCAGCAGTGAAGTTCCTCGACAGGCCGGAGGGGGCATTCAGTACTTC.

The rearrangement links TRBV19 to TRBJ2-3; weak D call: TRBD2 (6 bases). Germline CDR1 LNHDA, CDR2 SQIVND (reference sequence). V shed 1 base and J shed 1 base, with 12 bases lying between them. The CDR3 runs 16 residues. In DNA form, the CDR3 reads TGTGCCAGTAGTATAGCTTCCGGGAGCGGCACAGATACGCAGTATTTT. It codes for CASSIASGSGTDTQYF.

The V gene is TRBV11-2, the J gene TRBJ1-3, with D possibly being TRBD1 (6 bases). The CDR3 totals 16 residues. Trimming pared 0 bases from V and 2 bases from J, leaving 11 bases between. From germline, CDR1 is SGHAT and CDR2 FQNNGV. In DNA form, the CDR3 reads TGTGCCAGCAGCTTAGATCGAGGGGGGACTGGAAACACCATATATTTT. Its translation: CASSLDRGGTGNTIYF.

V is TRBV7-8 and J is TRBJ2-6; TRBD1 matches 7 bases. V gave up 4 bases and J gave up 0 bases; unmatched junction bases: 3. The CDR3 extends over 16 amino acids. Germline CDR1 reads SGHVS; CDR2 reads FQNEAQ. This CDR3 reads CASSSPGGSGANVLTF. The CDR3 nucleotides are TGTGCCAGCAGCTCTCCAGGGGGCTCTGGGGCCAACGTCCTGACTTTC. Based on the CDR3 plus reference TRBV7-8 and TRBJ2-6, the full variable domain is GAGVSQSPRYKVAKRGQDVALRCDPISGHVSLFWYQQALGQGPEFLTYFQNEAQLDKSGLPSDRFFAERPEGSVSTLKIQRTQQEDSAVYLCASSSPGGSGANVLTFGAGSRLTVL.

The chain uses TRBV29-1 and TRBJ1-1; possibly TRBD1 for D (5 bases). The CDR3 length is 13 residues. V lost 6 bases, J lost 6 bases, and 17 bases lay in between. Per germline, CDR1 SQVTM and CDR2 ANQGSEA. DNA for the CDR3: TGCAGCGTGGCGGGGGGTTCTAACGCTGAAGCTTTCTTT. Protein: CSVAGGSNAEAFF.

This sequence joins TRBV6-1 and TRBJ2-1, with D hard to call. V lost 2 bases and J lost 6, with 8 bases in between. CDR3 length: 13 amino acids. The germline CDR1 and CDR2 sequences are MNHNS and SASEGT. This CDR3 is CASSEIASNEQFF. The DNA for the CDR3 is TGTGCCAGCAGTGAAATCGCAAGCAATGAGCAGTTCTTC.

The V and J genes are TRBV10-2 and TRBJ2-3, with D unclear. Trimming pared 6 bases from V and 2 bases from J, leaving 9 bases between. Germline V lookup: CDR1 WSHSY, CDR2 SAAADI. This CDR3 is 13 amino acids long. This CDR3 is CASRDRVTDTQYF. The CDR3 bases are TGCGCCAGCAGGGACCGGGTCACAGATACGCAGTATTTT.